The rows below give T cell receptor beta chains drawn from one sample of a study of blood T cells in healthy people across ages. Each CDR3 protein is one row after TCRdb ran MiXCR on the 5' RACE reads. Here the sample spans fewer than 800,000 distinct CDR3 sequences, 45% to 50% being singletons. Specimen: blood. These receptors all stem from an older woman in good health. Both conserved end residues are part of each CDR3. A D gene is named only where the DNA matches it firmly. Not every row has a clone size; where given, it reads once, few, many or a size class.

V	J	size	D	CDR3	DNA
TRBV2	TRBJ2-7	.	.	CASTAPYEQYF	TGTGCCAGCACCGCGCCTTACGAGCAGTACTTC
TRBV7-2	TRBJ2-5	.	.	CASSFSNSAGETQYF	TGTGCCAGCAGCTTCTCTAATTCTGCTGGAGAGACCCAGTACTTC
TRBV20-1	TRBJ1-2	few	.	CSARGLPEGYTF	TGCAGTGCTAGGGGCCTTCCGGAGGGCTACACCTTC
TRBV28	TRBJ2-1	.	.	CASGMESGYNEQFF	TGTGCCAGCGGCATGGAAAGCGGGTACAATGAGCAGTTCTTC
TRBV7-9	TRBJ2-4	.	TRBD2	CASSRRLAGDTQTKDIQYF	TGTGCCAGCAGCCGGCGACTAGCGGGAGATACGCAAACGAAGGACATTCAGTACTTC
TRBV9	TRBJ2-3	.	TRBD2	CASSVAGTSGVIDTQYF	TGTGCCAGCAGCGTGGCCGGGACTAGCGGGGTAATAGATACGCAGTATTTT
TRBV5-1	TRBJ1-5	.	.	CASSLDNPLGPQHF	TGCGCCAGCAGCCTTGACAACCCGCTCGGGCCCCAGCATTTT
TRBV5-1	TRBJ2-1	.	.	CASSRQETYNEQFF	TGCGCCAGCAGCAGGCAGGAAACCTACAATGAGCAGTTCTTC
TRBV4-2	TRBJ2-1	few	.	CASSPARGSSRYEQFF	TGTGCCAGCAGCCCCGCACGGGGGAGCTCCCGGTATGAGCAGTTCTTC
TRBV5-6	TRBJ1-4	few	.	CASSSSQGSEKLFF	TGTGCCAGCAGCAGTAGTCAGGGCAGCGAAAAACTGTTTTTT
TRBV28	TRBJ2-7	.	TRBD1	CASSFRTGDYEQYF	TGTGCCAGCAGTTTCAGAACAGGGGACTACGAGCAGTACTTC
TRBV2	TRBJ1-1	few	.	CASRSQGDTEAFF	TGTGCCAGCAGGTCACAGGGTGACACTGAAGCTTTCTTT
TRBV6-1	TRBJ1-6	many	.	CASSDMGGLSNSPLHF	TGTGCCAGCAGCGATATGGGGGGGCTCAGTAATTCACCCCTCCACTTT
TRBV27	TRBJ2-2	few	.	CASQLLITGELFF	TGTGCCAGCCAGTTACTAATCACCGGGGAGCTGTTTTTT
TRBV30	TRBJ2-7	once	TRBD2	CAWSNSGRVTEQYF	TGTGCCTGGAGTAACAGCGGGAGAGTTACCGAGCAGTACTTC
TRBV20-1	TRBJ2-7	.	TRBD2	CSAIPRTSEGEQYF	TGCAGTGCCATACCTAGGACTAGCGAAGGCGAGCAGTACTTC
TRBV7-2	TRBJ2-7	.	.	CASSLAVHGNYEQYF	TGTGCCAGCAGCTTAGCCGTCCACGGCAACTACGAGCAGTACTTC
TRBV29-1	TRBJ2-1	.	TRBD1	CSVEAPTGPLDTGEQFF	TGCAGCGTTGAGGCCCCGACAGGGCCCCTAGACACCGGGGAGCAGTTCTTC
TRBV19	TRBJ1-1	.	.	CASITKGSSGAAEAFF	TGTGCCAGTATCACCAAGGGGTCATCAGGGGCGGCTGAAGCTTTCTTT
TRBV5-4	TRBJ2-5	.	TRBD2	CASSSGTSGSQETQYF	TGTGCCAGCAGCTCGGGGACTAGCGGGTCCCAAGAGACCCAGTACTTC
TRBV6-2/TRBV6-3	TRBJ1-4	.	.	CASSSYGGQDEKLFF	TGTGCCAGCAGTTCCTACGGGGGGCAGGATGAAAAACTGTTTTTT
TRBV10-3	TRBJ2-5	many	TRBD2	CATGTSEIETQYF	TGTGCCACCGGGACTAGTGAGATAGAGACCCAGTACTTC
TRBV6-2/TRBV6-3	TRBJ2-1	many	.	CASIPRPTGTLYNEQFF	TGTGCCAGCATTCCCCGGCCAACCGGGACCCTGTACAATGAGCAGTTCTTC
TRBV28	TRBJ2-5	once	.	CARRGAEETQYF	TGTGCCAGGAGGGGGGCAGAAGAGACCCAGTACTTC
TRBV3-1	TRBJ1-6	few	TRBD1	CASRRTGENSPLHF	TGTGCCAGCAGACGGACAGGGGAGAATTCACCCCTCCACTTT